This TCR beta chain was sequenced in a study of blood T cells in healthy people across ages. The study, taken as a whole, reports: In older individuals, TCR beta diversity per million T cells was lower, falling roughly linearly with age.

A few counts support this clonotype. Its antigen remains unknown. RNA extraction gave at least 5 micrograms of total RNA per sample. Germline CDR1 and CDR2: SGDLS and YYNGEE. With 2 bases clipped from V and 0 bases from J, the junction kept 12 bases outside the gene matches. The CDR3 runs 18 residues. It was with a sample-barcoded 5' primer and a J-beta primer mix that a second PCR of about 6 to 12 cycles was run. One entry per CDR3 protein, called by TCRdb with MiXCR from the 5' RACE reads. The data show about 1.1 million distinct CDR3 sequences, around two fifths seen once. The sequenced sample was blood. This TCR was recovered from a man aged 18-30 years in good health. The V gene is TRBV9, the J gene TRBJ2-3; 7 bases line up with TRBD1. CDR3 nucleotides: TGTGCCAGCAGCGTTTCTCAAGACAGGGCATTTAGCACAGATACGCAGTATTTT. It is translated as CASSVSQDRAFSTDTQYF.